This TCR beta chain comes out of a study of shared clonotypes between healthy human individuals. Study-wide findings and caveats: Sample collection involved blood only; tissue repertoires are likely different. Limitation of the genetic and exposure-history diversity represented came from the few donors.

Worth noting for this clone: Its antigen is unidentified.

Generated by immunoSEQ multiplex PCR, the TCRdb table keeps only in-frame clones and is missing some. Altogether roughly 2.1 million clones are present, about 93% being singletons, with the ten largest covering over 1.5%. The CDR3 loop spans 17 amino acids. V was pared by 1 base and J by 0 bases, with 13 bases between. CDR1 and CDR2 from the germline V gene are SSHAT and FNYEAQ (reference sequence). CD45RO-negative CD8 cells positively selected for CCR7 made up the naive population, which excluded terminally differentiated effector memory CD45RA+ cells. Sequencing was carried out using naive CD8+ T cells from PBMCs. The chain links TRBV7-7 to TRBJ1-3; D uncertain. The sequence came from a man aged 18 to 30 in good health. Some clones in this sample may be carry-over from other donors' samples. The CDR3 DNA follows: TGTGCCAGCAGCTTAGGTCTCGGCAGAGACTCTGGAAACACCATATATTTT. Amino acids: CASSLGLGRDSGNTIYF.